This T cell receptor (beta chain) derives from a study of low-dose radiotherapy and immunotherapy resistance in tumors (dated by TCRdb to between 2021 and 2022). Background for the entire study: Patients in Cohort 1 were given 0.5 Gy per fraction every 2 weeks, and the prescribed total PTV dose was 6.5 Gy. Patients in Cohort 2 were given 1 Gy per fraction every two weeks, for a total of 13 Gy across 26 weeks. Patients were given nivolumab as a 240 mg flat dose every two weeks and ipilimumab at 1 mg/kg every six weeks, with both drugs delivered intravenously. Cyclophosphamide 200 mg/m2 was given intravenously every two weeks, one day before each radiation and immunotherapy administration. Patients took aspirin 300 mg orally once daily for four cycles, starting on cycle 1 day 1. First-strand cDNA was synthesized using Superscript III and a set of TRAV- and TRBV-specific primers, so that both TCRalpha and TCRbeta chains were covered. Randomization of trial participants into treatment groups was not performed. The translational analysis covered eight patients: three from the first dose cohort and the first five from the second dose cohort. Deep sequencing of the TCRalpha and TCRbeta libraries was carried out on an Illumina MiniSeq instrument.

Points on this clonotype: Its antigen is currently not known. Qualities for individual bases were not recorded, and no much larger clone is one base off.

Interpreted using the paper, the time point label stands for: before trial treatment. The donors took part in RACIN, a single-arm, phase I, dose-escalation trial that combined nivolumab, ipilimumab, aspirin, low-dose cyclophosphamide and low-dose radiotherapy. Patients with advanced, TIL-negative solid tumors were considered eligible. TCRdb shows the sequencer as Illumina MiniSeq. An approximately 20-cycle PCR with Phusion amplified the TCRs, pairing a constant-region primer with the adapter that was attached to the V primers. The isolated mRNA was amplified using the MessageAmp II aRNA Amplification Kit, with in vitro transcription performed for around 16 hours at 37 degrees C. The Dynabeads mRNA DIRECT Purification Kit was used to isolate the mRNA for TCR sequencing. Indexed Illumina adapters were added in a second Phusion PCR of around 27 cycles, and the PCR products were purified with AMPure XP beads. In the paper's pipeline: Custom Perl scripts pooled TCR sequences encoding the same protein, removed out-of-frame sequences and computed each clonotype's abundance. Any TCR sequence backed by just one read was left out of the analysis. Repertoire metrics included Shannon entropy, Gini index, clonality, richness, and frequency of TCRs shared between repertoires. Through fastp at Q25 and MiXCR, TCRdb rebuilt clones from the public reads, retaining in-frame beta chains. Rows merge per CDR3 protein into single entries with the most common DNA and genes. The V and J calls shown here were made by TCRdb, not taken from the authors' results. The sample table holds about 47,000 distinct CDR3 sequences, of which roughly 10% were seen once. The ten most abundant clones make up 5.5% to 8% of the sample.

Here V drops 5 bases and J drops 3 bases, and the junction holds 6 bases not matched to any gene. The germline V gene (reference sequence) supplies CDR1 DFQATT and CDR2 SNEGSKA. The CDR3 numbers 13 residues from cysteine through phenylalanine. Solely the CDR3 DNA is kept, with 39 bases framed from the first base. The rearrangement combines TRBV20-1 with TRBJ1-1, and 7 junctional nucleotides match TRBD1. This sequence originates from a female donor with ovarian cancer. The sequences come from PBMCs, collected before treatment. The CDR3 reads as follows: CSAEGQGDTEAFF. Here is the DNA: TGCAGTGCTGAGGGTCAGGGGGACACTGAAGCTTTCTTT.